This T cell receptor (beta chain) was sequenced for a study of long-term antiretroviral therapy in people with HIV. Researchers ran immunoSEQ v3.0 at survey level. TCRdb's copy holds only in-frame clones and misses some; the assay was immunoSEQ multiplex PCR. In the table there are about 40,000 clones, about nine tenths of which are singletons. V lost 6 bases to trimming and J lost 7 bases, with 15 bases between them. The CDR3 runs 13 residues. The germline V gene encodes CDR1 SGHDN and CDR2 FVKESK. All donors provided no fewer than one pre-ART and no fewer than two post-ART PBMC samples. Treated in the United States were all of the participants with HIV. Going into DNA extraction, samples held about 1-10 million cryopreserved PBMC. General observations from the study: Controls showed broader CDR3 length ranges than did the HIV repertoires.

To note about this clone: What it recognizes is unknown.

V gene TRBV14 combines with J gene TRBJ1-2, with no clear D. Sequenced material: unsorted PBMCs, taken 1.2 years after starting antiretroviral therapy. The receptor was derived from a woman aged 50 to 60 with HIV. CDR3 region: CASSLLTGSGYTF. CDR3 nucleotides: TGTGCCAGCAGTCTTCTCACGGGGTCTGGCTACACCTTC.